The present T cell receptor beta chain was sequenced within a study of T-cell reconstitution after alpha-beta-depleted transplantation in children. Whole-study findings and limits: Reportedly, alpha-beta T cells present about two months post-transplant originated from several hundred expanded clones of graft origin. Some patients showed high day-60 TCRbeta diversity, which derived from surviving recipient T cells and thymic progenitors. Newly made T cells mostly supplied T-cell counts and diversity one year after transplant.

The V end was cut by 1 base, the J end by 1 base, with 11 bases between. CDR3 length: 16 amino acids. Remarks on this clonotype: The antigen is undetermined.

Preparation of the TCRbeta library used unique molecular identifiers. TCRdb analysed the PCR reads with MiXCR anew, one entry per CDR3 protein. Among just over 200,000 distinct CDR3 sequences listed, about 8.4% were seen once. The chain couples TRBV12-3 or TRBV12-4 to TRBJ1-5; weak D call: TRBD1 (5 bases). The source is a male patient under 10 years old who had a stem cell transplant for acute myeloid leukemia, so the T cells may come from the graft donor. The specimen was PBMCs, mostly from graft donor cells, collected 360 days after TCRalphabeta/CD19-depleted stem cell transplant. The CDR3 loop is CASSLEGRQSNQPQHF. In nucleotides, the CDR3 is TGTGCCAGCAGTTTAGAGGGGCGACAGAGCAATCAGCCCCAGCATTTT.